These 26 T cell receptor beta chains share one sample of origin, sequenced in a study of shared clonotypes between healthy human individuals. Sequencing was performed with immunoSEQ multiplex PCR; in TCRdb, only in-frame clones are kept and a portion is missing. The sample holds about 460,000 clones, over 60% seen once. The sample was PBMCs. The origin of the receptors is a woman aged 40 to 55 in good health. Some clones in this sample may be carry-over from other donors' samples.

This CDR3 reads CASSLAGTSGIFNEQFF. In DNA, the CDR3 is TGCGCCAGCAGCTTGGCCGGGACTAGCGGGATTTTCAATGAGCAGTTCTTC. This chain links TRBV5-1 with TRBJ2-1; the match to TRBD2 covers 13 bases. In germline, CDR1 is SGHRS, CDR2 YFSETQ. The CDR3 contains 17 residues. V gave up 0 bases and J gave up 6 bases; unmatched junction bases: 6.

This clone was seen many times. Other DNA sequences within the sample encode an identical CDR3. V is TRBV5-4 and J is TRBJ2-7; no clear D. The germline V gene has CDR1 SGHNT and CDR2 YYREEE (reference sequence). The CDR3 length is 11 residues. The V end lost 0 bases, the J end lost 6 bases, and 4 bases lay between the germline ends. This chain's CDR3 is CASSLGGEQYF. The CDR3, as DNA: TGTGCCAGCAGCTTGGGAGGCGAGCAGTACTTC.

In DNA, the CDR3 is TGTGCCAGTAGTATAATGGGGCGGGCTTACACAGATACGCAGTATTTT. Its translation is CASSIMGRAYTDTQYF. The chain has TRBV19 and TRBJ2-3; D possibly uses TRBD1 or TRBD2 (5 bases each). The CDR3 contains 16 residues. Germline V gives CDR1 LNHDA, CDR2 SQIVND (reference sequence). The V end was cut by 2 bases, the J end by 2 bases, with 14 bases between.

The V call is TRBV7-9, the J call TRBJ2-7; D is unresolved. CDR1 and CDR2 from the germline V gene are SEHNR and FQNEAQ (reference sequence). V lost 4 bases and J 3 bases, leaving 16 bases between the germline ends. The CDR3 length is 15 residues. The CDR3 spells CASSSSPGEGYEQYF. In nucleotides, the CDR3 is TGTGCCAGCAGCTCCTCCCCAGGTGAAGGCTACGAGCAGTACTTC.

This chain joins TRBV7-8 and TRBJ2-7; D is ambiguous. The V end was cut by 5 bases, the J end by 1 base, with 3 bases between. CDR3 length: 11 amino acids. Germline assignment: CDR1 SGHVS and CDR2 FQNEAQ. The CDR3 protein is CASSESYEQYF. In nucleotides, the CDR3 is TGTGCCAGCAGCGAGTCCTACGAGCAGTACTTC.

The V call is TRBV2, the J call TRBJ1-5; tentatively, D is TRBD1 (5 bases). The CDR3 contains 15 residues. The germline V gene has CDR1 SNHLY and CDR2 FYNNEI. The germline V and J ends were trimmed by 1 base and 4 bases, with 11 bases remaining between them. The CDR3 region is CASSEGTPGNQPQHF. CDR3 DNA: TGTGCCAGCAGTGAAGGGACACCCGGTAATCAGCCCCAGCATTTT.

The CDR3 bases are TGTGCCAGCTCACTAGGGGTTACAGATACGCAGTATTTT. Its protein is CASSLGVTDTQYF. This rearrangement joins TRBV18 to TRBJ2-3; D may be TRBD1 (5 bases). The V gene's germline CDR1 is KGHSH and CDR2 LQKENI. V was pared by 4 bases and J by 3 bases, with 8 bases between. The CDR3 sequence is 13 residues long.

Comment on this clone: A read error is possible here, since a much larger clone lies one base away. This chain joins TRBV7-8 and TRBJ2-3, with 9 bases matching TRBD1. The CDR3 length is 17 residues. J was trimmed by 4 bases and V by 5 bases; bases with no gene match: 13. Germline assignment: CDR1 SGHVS and CDR2 FQNEAQ. For the CDR3, the DNA is TGTGCCAGCAGCGGGGTGAGAAGGGGACAGGGCGCAGATACGCAGTATTTT. It encodes CASSGVRRGQGADTQYF.

V and J are TRBV19 and TRBJ2-5; the match to TRBD1 covers 8 bases. With V trimmed by 4 bases and J by 4 bases, 2 bases remained unmatched. CDR1 LNHDA and CDR2 SQIVND come from the germline V gene (reference sequence). The CDR3 is 13 amino acids. This chain's CDR3 is CASSTGTGETQYF. CDR3 in DNA: TGTGCCAGTAGTACCGGGACAGGAGAGACCCAGTACTTC.

The J gene is TRBJ2-3, the V gene TRBV9, with 8 bases identical to TRBD2. Germline CDR1 is SGDLS and CDR2 is YYNGEE. The CDR3 consists of 16 residues. J was trimmed by 1 base and V by 4 bases; bases with no gene match: 8. CDR3 nucleotide sequence: TGTGCCAGCAGCTCCGCGGGGACTAGGGGCACAGATACGCAGTATTTT. Amino acids: CASSSAGTRGTDTQYF. The complete variable domain, with remaining parts taken from reference TRBV9 and TRBJ2-3, reads DSGVTQTPKHLITATGQRVTLRCSPRSGDLSVYWYQQSLDQGLQFLIQYYNGEERAKGNILERFSAQQFPDLHSELNLSSLELGDSALYFCASSSAGTRGTDTQYFGPGTRLTVL.

The chain is built from TRBV29-1 and TRBJ2-2, with D possibly being TRBD1 (5 bases). Germline V CDR1 and CDR2: SQVTM, ANQGSEA. Trimming stripped 7 bases from V and 4 bases from J, with 10 bases between. This CDR3 contains 12 residues. The CDR3 here is CSGGRGTGELFF. In DNA form, the CDR3 reads TGCAGCGGGGGCCGAGGCACCGGGGAGCTGTTTTTT.

The chain has TRBV30 and TRBJ2-7, with D possibly matching TRBD2 (7 bases). Germline V gene lookup returns CDR1 GTSNPN and CDR2 SVGIG (reference sequence). The CDR3 is 12 amino acids. V dropped 5 bases and J dropped 7 bases, with 15 bases sitting between them. Written as DNA, the CDR3 is TGTGCCTGGGGGGGGGCCCCAGGAGAGCAGTACTTC. It translates to CAWGGAPGEQYF.

This clone was seen just once. V is TRBV30 and J is TRBJ2-2; no definite D call. V was clipped by 0 bases and J by 5 bases, with 13 bases between them. There are 15 residues in the CDR3. Per the germline V gene, CDR1 is GTSNPN and CDR2 is SVGIG (reference sequence). CDR3 in amino acids: CAWSVGLPRTGELFF. The DNA of the CDR3 is TGTGCCTGGAGTGTAGGGCTCCCAAGAACCGGGGAGCTGTTTTTT. The full variable domain, completed using reference TRBV30 and TRBJ2-2, is SQTIHQWPATLVQPVGSPLSLECTVEGTSNPNLYWYRQAAGRGLQLLFYSVGIGQISSEVPQNLSASRPQDRQFILSSKKLLLSDSGFYLCAWSVGLPRTGELFFGEGSRLTVL.

V and J are TRBV11-2 and TRBJ2-7; 7 nucleotides agree with TRBD2. The germline V gene has CDR1 SGHAT and CDR2 FQNNGV. The length of the CDR3 is 14 residues. The junction had 4 bases not matched to a gene; V was cut back by 1 base and J by 4 bases. CDR3 sequence reads: CASSLGGSGYEQYF. CDR3 DNA: TGTGCCAGCAGCTTAGGTGGTAGCGGGTACGAGCAGTACTTC.

As regards this clone: Other DNA sequences in the sample encode the same CDR3. The V call is TRBV28, the J call TRBJ1-1, with 7 bases matching TRBD1. V dropped 4 bases and J dropped 4; count of bases not matched to a gene: 0. Germline V gene lookup returns CDR1 MDHEN and CDR2 SYDVKM. The CDR3 length is 12 residues. The CDR3 is CASSSGGTEAFF. DNA of the CDR3: TGTGCCAGCAGTTCAGGGGGCACTGAAGCTTTCTTT.

In its sample, this clone was seen many times. The rearrangement links TRBV19 to TRBJ1-4; a possible D gene is TRBD1 (5 bases). Between the trimmed V and J ends, which lost 7 bases and 0 bases, there was a span of 12 bases. The V gene's germline CDR1 is LNHDA and CDR2 SQIVND (reference sequence). This CDR3 comprises 15 residues. The CDR3: CASTRDLSTNEKLFF. The CDR3 region has the DNA TGTGCCAGTACTAGGGACCTATCAACTAATGAAAAACTGTTTTTT.

This sequence joins TRBV2 and TRBJ1-5; weak D call: TRBD1 (6 bases). This CDR3 has 14 residues. V was shortened by 4 bases and J by 7 bases, with 14 bases between the two germline ends. Germline V gives CDR1 SNHLY, CDR2 FYNNEI. CDR3 protein: CASSVDSGQQPQHF. The CDR3 DNA sequence: TGTGCCAGCAGTGTGGACAGTGGACAACAGCCCCAGCATTTT.

The chain employs TRBV21-1 and TRBJ2-7; whether TRBD1, the table's D call, matches the DNA was not checked. TRBV21-1 is listed as a pseudogene. The CDR3 has 19 amino acids. The CDR3 DNA reads as TGTGCCAGCAGCGCTACGACGGGACCTATAGAAACAGGGACCTACGAGCAGTACTTC. Protein product: CASSATTGPIETGTYEQYF.

On this clone: Other DNA sequences in this sample translate to the same CDR3. The rearrangement uses TRBV29-1 and TRBJ2-1; 14 bases are shared with TRBD2. The CDR3 consists of 13 residues. V was clipped by 6 bases and J by 6 bases; unmatched bases: 1. Germline loops: CDR1 SQVTM, CDR2 ANQGSEA. As DNA, the CDR3 is TGCAGCGTCGGGACTAGCGGGAGCAATGAGCAGTTCTTC. Protein: CSVGTSGSNEQFF.

As regards this clone: Only one base separates this from a far larger clonotype, so it likely reflects a read error. The chain links TRBV7-9 to TRBJ2-7; TRBD1 is a possible D gene (5 bases). The germline V gene has CDR1 SEHNR and CDR2 FQNEAQ (reference sequence). The CDR3 extends over 12 amino acids. The CDR3 loop is CANSFAGFEQYF. In DNA, the CDR3 is TGTGCCAACAGCTTTGCAGGGTTCGAGCAGTACTTC.

V gene TRBV11-3 combines with J gene TRBJ2-7, with a possible D match to TRBD2 (6 bases). Germline lookup yields CDR1 SGHNT and CDR2 YENEEA. There are 14 residues in the CDR3. With 5 bases removed from V and 2 bases from J, the gap between germline ends came to 13 bases. The CDR3 region is CASSTPTRPYEQYF. As DNA, the CDR3 is TGTGCCAGCAGCACCCCGACTAGGCCCTACGAGCAGTACTTC.

The V and J genes are TRBV27 and TRBJ1-5, with unresolved D. Per the germline V gene, CDR1 is MNHEY and CDR2 is SMNVEV (reference sequence). The CDR3 is made up of 13 amino acids. Between the trimmed V and J ends, which lost 2 bases and 2 bases, there was a span of 4 bases. The CDR3 DNA follows: TGTGCCAGCAGTTTAGGCCGCAATCAGCCCCAGCATTTT. It translates to CASSLGRNQPQHF.

The genes are TRBV19 and TRBJ2-7; D is unclear. The CDR3 is 13 residues long. V shed 6 bases and J shed 1 base, with 10 bases lying between them. Germline CDR1 reads LNHDA; CDR2 reads SQIVND (reference sequence). In DNA, the CDR3 is TGTGCCAGTAGCCCCGTCCTGTCCTACGAGCAGTACTTC. Translation gives CASSPVLSYEQYF.

The gene calls are TRBV7-3 and TRBJ2-4; D perhaps matches TRBD2 (6 bases). Germline CDR1 and CDR2: SGHTA and FQGTGA. V was shortened by 6 bases and J by 6 bases, with 18 bases between the two germline ends. The CDR3 loop spans 15 amino acids. The CDR3 nucleotides read TGTGCCAGCAGTCCTCTCGGGGGACGAGGAAACATTCAGTACTTC. Translation: CASSPLGGRGNIQYF. The variable domain in full, with the rest retrieved from reference TRBV7-3 and TRBJ2-4, is GAGVSQTPSNKVTEKGKYVELRCDPISGHTALYWYRQSLGQGPEFLIYFQGTGAADDSGLPNDRFFAVRPEGSVSTLKIQRTERGDSAVYLCASSPLGGRGNIQYFGAGTRLSVL.

This chain connects TRBV27 to TRBJ2-4, with TRBD1 identical over 7 bases. The CDR3 spans 16 residues. CDR1 and CDR2 (germline): MNHEY, SMNVEV (reference sequence). V shed 5 bases, J shed 4 bases, and the junction held 11 bases outside the gene matches. The DNA of the CDR3 is TGTGCCAGCAGTCCCCTAGACAGGGAAGGTAAAAACATTCAGTACTTC. Translation gives CASSPLDREGKNIQYF.

The V gene is TRBV15, the J gene TRBJ2-7; the D gene could be TRBD1 or TRBD2 (5 bases each). This CDR3 spans 17 amino acids. The germline CDR1 and CDR2 sequences are LNHNV and YYDKDF (reference sequence). V was clipped by 1 base and J by 5 bases, with 21 bases between them. The CDR3 sequence: CATSRAPRERILDEQYF. The CDR3 DNA is TGTGCCACCAGCAGAGCCCCCAGGGAGCGAATTCTGGACGAGCAGTACTTC.